Below are 24 T cell receptor beta chains sequenced from a single sample in a study of T cell clones after liver transplantation. This table comes from immunoSEQ multiplex PCR, and its TCRdb copy is limited to in-frame clones, with some not included. The repertoire holds tens of thousands of clones, with less than 75% as singletons. Here the sequenced sample was CD4+ T cells from blood, taken at the 22-month timepoint. The source is a human patient who received a liver transplant. Some of these T cells may belong to the graft donor.

The gene calls are TRBV28 and TRBJ1-1; 10 nucleotides agree with TRBD1. The germline V gene has CDR1 MDHEN and CDR2 SYDVKM. The CDR3 is 16 residues long. V shed 2 bases, J shed 0 bases, and the junction held 3 bases outside the gene matches. CDR3 in amino acids: CASSLDRGRLNTEAFF. Written as DNA, the CDR3 is TGTGCCAGCAGTTTAGACAGGGGGCGCCTGAACACTGAAGCTTTCTTT.

V is TRBV7-2 and J is TRBJ2-7; TRBD2 aligns across 16 bases. Germline V CDR1 and CDR2: SGHTA, FQGNSA. The CDR3 loop spans 15 amino acids. The junction had 2 bases not matched to a gene; V was cut back by 5 bases and J by 4 bases. CDR3 in amino acids: CASSAGLAGGYEQYF. The DNA of the CDR3 is TGTGCCAGCAGCGCGGGACTAGCGGGGGGGTACGAGCAGTACTTC.

The gene calls are TRBV19 and TRBJ2-1; 8 bases align to TRBD1. The germline CDR1 and CDR2 sequences are LNHDA and SQIVND (reference sequence). This CDR3 comprises 17 residues. After removal of 8 bases from V and 9 bases from J, the junction contained 21 bases not matched to a gene. CDR3 sequence: CASAGGSRGQVSGEQFF. CDR3 sequence (DNA): TGTGCCAGTGCTGGCGGGTCGAGGGGACAGGTGTCAGGTGAGCAGTTCTTC.

V usage is TRBV11-2 and J usage is TRBJ2-7; maybe TRBD2 (6 bases). Germline V CDR1 and CDR2: SGHAT, FQNNGV. V was shortened by 5 bases and J by 5 bases, with 16 bases between the two germline ends. The CDR3 contains 14 residues. CDR3 amino acids: CASSLGSGDDEQYF. The CDR3 coding sequence is TGTGCCAGCAGCCTTGGGTCGGGGGACGACGAGCAGTACTTC.

The chain combines TRBV9 with TRBJ2-3; D gene ambiguous. The germline gives CDR1 SGDLS, CDR2 YYNGEE. This CDR3 is built from 13 residues. The V and J ends lost 1 base and 2 bases respectively, with 5 bases between them. The DNA of the CDR3 is TGTGCCAGCAGCGTAAGCCCCACAGATACGCAGTATTTT. It is translated as CASSVSPTDTQYF.

J is TRBJ2-3 and V is TRBV11-2; D not certain. This CDR3 region has 15 residues. CDR1 SGHAT and CDR2 FQNNGV come from the germline V gene. V lost 5 bases to trimming and J lost 0 bases, with 12 bases between them. The CDR3 region is CASSPWRSSTDTQYF. As DNA, the CDR3 is TGTGCCAGCAGCCCATGGAGAAGCAGCACAGATACGCAGTATTTT.

This rearrangement joins TRBV19 to TRBJ1-2; a weak D match, TRBD1 (5 bases). V was pared by 6 bases and J by 2 bases, with 22 bases between. The CDR3 loop spans 17 amino acids. The germline V gene has CDR1 LNHDA and CDR2 SQIVND (reference sequence). The CDR3 protein is CASSPPPTGPGNYGYTF. In nucleotides, the CDR3 is TGTGCCAGTAGCCCCCCTCCAACAGGACCCGGAAACTATGGCTACACCTTC.

This sequence joins TRBV11-2 and TRBJ2-3; 8 nucleotides line up with TRBD1. The germline V gene has CDR1 SGHAT and CDR2 FQNNGV. The junction had 12 bases not matched to a gene; V was cut back by 5 bases and J by 5 bases. CDR3 length: 16 residues. CDR3 nucleotide sequence: TGTGCCAGCAGCCTGGGAGGTCAGGGGGCCCGAGATACGCAGTATTTT. Protein product: CASSLGGQGARDTQYF.

The rearrangement uses TRBV6-6 and TRBJ1-6; D gene uncertain. V dropped 5 bases and J dropped 4 bases, with 15 bases sitting between them. Germline lookup yields CDR1 MNHNY and CDR2 SVGAGI (reference sequence). The CDR3 has 16 residues. CDR3 loop: CASSSFGEEYNSPLHF. CDR3 coding DNA: TGTGCCAGCAGTAGCTTCGGGGAGGAGTATAATTCACCCCTCCACTTT.

This sequence joins TRBV30 and TRBJ2-7, with 7 positions matching TRBD1. Trimming at V came to 5 bases and at J to 3 bases, leaving 4 bases not matched to a gene. The germline V gene encodes CDR1 GTSNPN and CDR2 SVGIG (reference sequence). The CDR3 extends over 12 amino acids. The CDR3 DNA follows: TGTGCCTGGGGTAGACAGGGCTACGAGCAGTACTTC. Amino acids: CAWGRQGYEQYF.

The genes are TRBV19 and TRBJ2-7; D remains ambiguous. V was shortened by 2 bases and J by 2 bases, with 10 bases between the two germline ends. The CDR3 loop spans 14 amino acids. Germline CDR1 LNHDA, CDR2 SQIVND (reference sequence). The CDR3, as DNA: TGTGCCAGTAGTATACAGGTTACGACCTACGAGCAGTACTTC. Its translation: CASSIQVTTYEQYF.

The chain's CDR3 is CASSPNRDTPYNEQFF. CDR3 nucleotide sequence: TGTGCCAGCTCACCAAACCGGGACACCCCCTACAATGAGCAGTTCTTC. The V and J genes are TRBV18 and TRBJ2-1, with D tentatively TRBD1 (6 bases). This CDR3 spans 16 amino acids. Trimming removed 2 bases at V and 2 bases at J, with 13 bases between. The germline gives CDR1 KGHSH, CDR2 LQKENI.

The gene calls are TRBV7-2 and TRBJ2-7; no clear D. Trimming removed 1 base at V and 2 bases at J, with 15 bases between. The CDR3 totals 16 residues. Germline CDR1 reads SGHTA; CDR2 reads FQGNSA. The CDR3 region is CASSLGRDPRTYEQYF. In DNA, the CDR3 is TGTGCCAGCAGCTTAGGTCGAGACCCTCGGACCTACGAGCAGTACTTC.

The gene calls are TRBV7-9 and TRBJ1-4; no clear D gene. The germline V gene has CDR1 SEHNR and CDR2 FQNEAQ (reference sequence). Trimming removed 3 bases at V and 5 bases at J, with 10 bases between. The CDR3 length is 14 residues. CDR3 region: CASSFGMGNEKLFF. In nucleotides, the CDR3 is TGTGCCAGCAGCTTTGGGATGGGGAATGAAAAACTGTTTTTT.

This clone was found a few times. The rearrangement joins TRBV18 to TRBJ1-1, with 7 bases matching TRBD1. CDR1 is KGHSH and CDR2 is LQKENI in the germline V gene. CDR3 size: 15 residues. The trim removed 3 bases at V and 8 bases at J, leaving 12 bases unmatched. The DNA of the CDR3 is TGTGCCAGCTCACCTAATGTCGACAGGGCTACCGAAGCTTTCTTT. Translation gives CASSPNVDRATEAFF.

The CDR3 region is CASSTAVIGNEQFF. The CDR3 nucleotides read TGTGCCAGTAGTACGGCAGTAATAGGCAATGAGCAGTTCTTC. The genes are TRBV19 and TRBJ2-1, with unresolved D. Between the trimmed V and J ends, which lost 4 bases and 6 bases, there was a span of 13 bases. This CDR3 contains 14 residues. The V gene's germline CDR1 is LNHDA and CDR2 SQIVND (reference sequence).

This sequence joins TRBV28 and TRBJ1-2; 9 bases match TRBD1. Germline V gene data show CDR1 as MDHEN and CDR2 as SYDVKM. J was trimmed by 2 bases and V by 6 bases; bases with no gene match: 7. The CDR3 spans 15 residues. The CDR3 DNA is TGTGCCAGCAGCCGACCGGGACAGGGAAACTATGGCTACACCTTC. The encoded protein is CASSRPGQGNYGYTF.

The chain is built from TRBV19 and TRBJ1-1; the match to TRBD1 covers 8 bases. Germline V gene sequence: CDR1 LNHDA, CDR2 SQIVND (reference sequence). Trimming cost V 5 bases and J 1 base; bases outside gene matches: 3. This CDR3 is 14 amino acids long. CDR3: CASSAGQGNTEAFF. CDR3 coding DNA: TGTGCCAGTAGTGCCGGACAGGGGAACACTGAAGCTTTCTTT. The whole variable domain, remainder taken from reference TRBV19 and TRBJ1-1, is DGGITQSPKYLFRKEGQNVTLSCEQNLNHDAMYWYRQDPGQGLRLIYYSQIVNDFQKGDIAEGYSVSREKKESFPLTVTSAQKNPTAFYLCASSAGQGNTEAFFGQGTRLTVV.

This chain uses TRBV5-1 with TRBJ2-5, with TRBD1 matching over 10 bases. This CDR3 is 13 amino acids long. Germline-derived CDR1 and CDR2 are SGHRS and YFSETQ. Losses at the gene ends were 5 bases for V and 4 bases for J; bases not matched to a gene: 2. CDR3 in amino acids: CASRRTGGETQYF. DNA for the CDR3: TGCGCCAGCAGACGGACAGGGGGAGAGACCCAGTACTTC.

The chain employs TRBV19 and TRBJ2-2; TRBD1 agrees at 7 bases. Trimming removed 5 bases from V and 2 bases from J; junction bases left unmatched: 2. Looked up from germline, CDR1 is LNHDA and CDR2 is SQIVND (reference sequence). The CDR3 extends over 14 amino acids. The DNA for the CDR3 is TGTGCCAGTAGTTTAGGGGGCAACACCGGGGAGCTGTTTTTT. Its protein product is CASSLGGNTGELFF. The full variable domain, rest sourced from reference TRBV19 and TRBJ2-2, is DGGITQSPKYLFRKEGQNVTLSCEQNLNHDAMYWYRQDPGQGLRLIYYSQIVNDFQKGDIAEGYSVSREKKESFPLTVTSAQKNPTAFYLCASSLGGNTGELFFGEGSRLTVL.

This clone was recorded only once. The J gene is TRBJ1-2, the V gene TRBV27; D ambiguous. The length of the CDR3 is 14 residues. Trimming left V 2 bases short and J 0 bases short, with 7 bases between. Germline V CDR1 and CDR2: MNHEY, SMNVEV (reference sequence). CDR3 nucleotides: TGTGCCAGCAGTTTAAGGTCTGCTAACTATGGCTACACCTTC. This gives the protein CASSLRSANYGYTF.

This clone was seen more than once but under ten times. The rearrangement joins TRBV5-6 to TRBJ2-7; no clear D. The CDR3 covers 11 residues. The V and J ends lost 3 bases and 3 bases respectively, with 4 bases between them. The germline gives CDR1 SGHDT, CDR2 YYEEEE. CDR3 sequence: CASSWNYEQYF. CDR3 coding DNA: TGTGCCAGCAGCTGGAACTACGAGCAGTACTTC.

The V gene is TRBV15, the J gene TRBJ2-1, with D tentatively TRBD1 or TRBD2 (5 bases each). From germline, CDR1 is LNHNV and CDR2 YYDKDF (reference sequence). Trimming pared 3 bases from V and 1 base from J, leaving 13 bases between. This CDR3 comprises 16 residues. Here the CDR3 DNA reads TGTGCCACCAGCAGGGACCGGGACGGATCCTACAATGAGCAGTTCTTC. It specifies CATSRDRDGSYNEQFF.

This clone was observed once. V and J are TRBV28 and TRBJ2-7, with 9 bases that match TRBD2. Germline CDR1 is MDHEN and CDR2 is SYDVKM. V lost 3 bases to trimming and J lost 2 bases; unmatched junction nucleotides: 8. CDR3 length: 16 amino acids. Here the CDR3 reads CASSFSLAGLTYEQYF. The CDR3 nucleotides are TGTGCCAGCAGTTTTTCGCTAGCGGGGCTAACCTACGAGCAGTACTTC.